Below are 32 T cell receptor beta chains sequenced from a single sample in a study of beta chain features in type 1 diabetes (dated by TCRdb to 2016 to 2018). Libraries came from the immunoSEQ multiplex PCR assay. The entire amount of isolated RNA was reverse transcribed using the High Capacity cDNA Reverse Transcription Kit, so the sequenced TCRB transcripts were expressed ones. TCRdb's version of the immuneACCESS table is confined to in-frame rearrangements and falls short of the full clone set. An unresolved V gene accounts for under half of the shortfall where checked; the remainder is of unknown origin. Counted in this sample were tens of thousands of clones; approximately 32% of them appeared once. The top ten clones comprise 0.4% to 0.55% of the sample. Material: stem cell memory CD4+ T cells from blood. What the cell subset or site label conveys for this sample: stem cell-like memory CD4+ T cells. The receptors derive from a woman aged 18-35 years in good health.

This chain links TRBV18 with TRBJ1-1; maybe TRBD1 (6 bases). The germline V and J ends were trimmed by 5 bases and 8 bases, with 12 bases remaining between them. Germline assignment: CDR1 KGHSH and CDR2 LQKENI. The CDR3 extends over 12 amino acids. CDR3 bases: TGTGCCAGCTCATCCTACAGGGAAGAAGCTTTCTTT. Protein sequence: CASSSYREEAFF. Filled out from reference TRBV18 and TRBJ1-1, the complete variable domain reads NAGVMQNPRHLVRRRGQEARLRCSPMKGHSHVYWYRQLPEEGLKFMVYLQKENIIDESGMPKERFSAEFPKEGPSILRIQQVVRGDSAAYFCASSSYREEAFFGQGTRLTVV.

The chain is built from TRBV7-9 and TRBJ2-1; D is perhaps TRBD2 (5 bases). Per the germline V gene, CDR1 is SEHNR and CDR2 is FQNEAQ (reference sequence). The CDR3 is made up of 16 amino acids. V lost 3 bases, J lost 6 bases, and 18 bases lay in between. In DNA form, the CDR3 reads TGTGCCAGCAGCTTCCTGTCCGGAGGTAACGGCAATGAGCAGTTCTTC. Translating it yields CASSFLSGGNGNEQFF.

This clone has more than one count but fewer than ten. The chain couples TRBV7-2 to TRBJ1-2; D perhaps matches TRBD1 (5 bases). The CDR3 loop spans 16 amino acids. Germline assignment: CDR1 SGHTA and CDR2 FQGNSA. Between the trimmed V and J ends, which lost 5 bases and 0 bases, there was a span of 16 bases. In DNA, the CDR3 is TGTGCCAGCAGCGAAGACGGGGGGATCGCTAACTATGGCTACACCTTC. This encodes CASSEDGGIANYGYTF.

The rearrangement uses TRBV19 and TRBJ2-1; 8 bases fit TRBD2. Trimming removed 7 bases from V and 6 bases from J; junction bases left unmatched: 11. Looked up from germline, CDR1 is LNHDA and CDR2 is SQIVND (reference sequence). The CDR3 spans 15 residues. CDR3 bases: TGTGCCAGTACCAAAGAGGGACTAGTCGCCAATGAGCAGTTCTTC. Protein sequence: CASTKEGLVANEQFF.

The sample holds a few counts of this clone. The rearrangement joins TRBV5-4 to TRBJ1-1; a possible D gene is TRBD1 (5 bases). V lost 5 bases to trimming and J lost 0 bases, with 11 bases between them. Germline CDR1 SGHNT, CDR2 YYREEE (reference sequence). The CDR3 loop spans 14 amino acids. The CDR3 here is CASRAGDVNTEAFF. CDR3 DNA sequence: TGTGCCAGCAGGGCGGGGGATGTGAACACTGAAGCTTTCTTT.

This clone was observed a handful of times. This chain connects TRBV10-3 to TRBJ2-1, with D hard to call. Trimming pared 3 bases from V and 7 bases from J, leaving 4 bases between. CDR1 is ENHRY, CDR2 SYGVKD, per germline. The CDR3 is 11 amino acids. Written as DNA, the CDR3 is TGTGCCATCAGTGACAGGAATGAGCAGTTCTTC. Its protein product is CAISDRNEQFF.

The genes are TRBV2 and TRBJ2-1; weak D call: TRBD1 (5 bases). Germline CDR1 is SNHLY and CDR2 is FYNNEI. Trimming left V 6 bases short and J 9 bases short, with 12 bases between. There are 12 residues in the CDR3. CDR3 sequence (DNA): TGTGCCAGCAGACAGGATCAGGTTGAGCAGTTCTTC. It is translated as CASRQDQVEQFF.

The table lists this clone with a few counts. V and J are TRBV30 and TRBJ1-5; 10 nucleotides match TRBD1. J was trimmed by 1 base and V by 1 base; bases with no gene match: 1. Germline lookup yields CDR1 GTSNPN and CDR2 SVGIG (reference sequence). The CDR3 has 15 amino acids. As DNA, the CDR3 is TGTGCCTGGAGTGGACAGGGGGCGAGCAATCAGCCCCAGCATTTT. Amino acids: CAWSGQGASNQPQHF.

The chain employs TRBV5-1 and TRBJ2-3, with a possible D match to TRBD2 (5 bases). The CDR3 spans 14 residues. The V and J ends lost 3 bases and 6 bases respectively, with 14 bases between them. Germline CDR1 reads SGHRS; CDR2 reads YFSETQ. CDR3 sequence: CASSYGLAPDTQYF. As DNA, the CDR3 is TGCGCCAGCAGCTACGGACTGGCCCCCGATACGCAGTATTTT.

The rearrangement links TRBV5-1 to TRBJ2-1; possible D gene TRBD1, 6 bases. V was clipped by 1 base and J by 10 bases, with 18 bases between them. CDR1 and CDR2 (germline): SGHRS, YFSETQ. The CDR3 contains 15 residues. CDR3 sequence: CASSLRTVRSNEQFF. The CDR3 nucleotides read TGCGCCAGCAGCTTGAGGACAGTTAGGTCCAACGAGCAGTTCTTC.

This clone came up a few times. The genes are TRBV7-2 and TRBJ2-7; the D gene is possibly TRBD2 (6 bases). V was clipped by 1 base and J by 5 bases, with 12 bases between them. From germline, CDR1 is SGHTA and CDR2 FQGNSA. This CDR3 spans 14 amino acids. CDR3 nucleotides: TGTGCCAGCAGCTTAGGATATGCGGGACACGAGCAGTACTTC. Its translation: CASSLGYAGHEQYF.

V and J are TRBV2 and TRBJ2-7, with D maybe TRBD1 (5 bases). The CDR3 has 14 amino acids. Trimming removed 2 bases at V and 4 bases at J, with 12 bases between. CDR1 and CDR2 (germline): SNHLY, FYNNEI. CDR3 in amino acids: CASSERRQGYEQYF. The CDR3 DNA reads TGTGCCAGCAGTGAAAGGCGGCAGGGTTACGAGCAGTACTTC.

Only a few counts were recorded for this clone. The V call is TRBV9, the J call TRBJ2-2, with 8 bases identical to TRBD2. Trimming at V came to 7 bases and at J to 5 bases, leaving 4 bases not matched to a gene. CDR1 SGDLS and CDR2 YYNGEE come from the germline V gene. This CDR3 is 13 amino acids long. DNA of the CDR3: TGTGCCAGCGAAGCGGGGGTTACCGGGGAGCTGTTTTTT. Translating gives CASEAGVTGELFF.

V gene TRBV5-1 combines with J gene TRBJ2-5; no clear D gene. CDR1 is SGHRS, CDR2 YFSETQ, per germline. The CDR3 extends over 13 amino acids. Trimming pared 2 bases from V and 2 bases from J, leaving 7 bases between. The CDR3 here is CASSFGPQETQYF. CDR3 sequence (DNA): TGCGCCAGCAGCTTCGGTCCGCAAGAGACCCAGTACTTC.

This clone was counted only a few times. This rearrangement joins TRBV7-2 to TRBJ2-7, with D hard to call. This CDR3 is built from 12 residues. Per the germline V gene, CDR1 is SGHTA and CDR2 is FQGNSA. The V gene lost 3 bases and the J gene lost 0 bases, with 3 bases spanning the gap. The CDR3 sequence: CASSFLSYEQYF. As DNA, the CDR3 is TGTGCCAGCAGCTTTCTCTCCTACGAGCAGTACTTC.

V usage is TRBV12-5 and J usage is TRBJ1-2; TRBD1 matches 7 bases. This CDR3 has 14 amino acids. The germline CDR1 and CDR2 sequences are LGHNT and FRNRAP. V was pared by 5 bases and J by 4 bases, with 7 bases of the junction left unmatched. The CDR3 region has the DNA TGTGCTAGTGGTCCAGGGACAGAGCCCTATGGCTACACCTTC. Translating gives CASGPGTEPYGYTF. The variable domain in full, with the rest retrieved from reference TRBV12-5 and TRBJ1-2, is DARVTQTPRHKVTEMGQEVTMRCQPILGHNTVFWYRQTMMQGLELLAYFRNRAPLDDSGMPKDRFSAEMPDATLATLKIQPSEPRDSAVYFCASGPGTEPYGYTFGSGTRLTVV.

The CDR3 nucleotides are TGTGCCAGCAGCCCGGGACTAGCGGGCTCCTACAATGAGCAGTTCTTC. Translation: CASSPGLAGSYNEQFF. The chain uses TRBV7-9 and TRBJ2-1, with 12 bases lining up with TRBD2. This CDR3 has 16 residues. Germline assignment: CDR1 SEHNR and CDR2 FQNEAQ (reference sequence). V shed 5 bases and J 0 bases; nucleotides not matched to a gene: 2.

The chain joins TRBV7-9 to TRBJ1-3, with 8 positions matching TRBD1. Germline V CDR1 and CDR2: SEHNR, FQNEAQ (reference sequence). This CDR3 comprises 15 residues. Trimming at V came to 6 bases and at J to 4 bases, leaving 8 bases not matched to a gene. In DNA, the CDR3 is TGTGCCAGCAGTTTTACAGGGGGTGGAGGAAACACCATATATTTT. This translates into CASSFTGGGGNTIYF.

This chain uses TRBV27 with TRBJ2-7; 9 nucleotides agree with TRBD1. CDR3 length: 15 residues. Per germline, CDR1 MNHEY and CDR2 SMNVEV (reference sequence). Losses at the gene ends were 4 bases for V and 5 bases for J; bases not matched to a gene: 9. CDR3 residues: CASSSPGQGNDEQYF. The CDR3 nucleotides are TGTGCCAGCAGTTCTCCGGGACAGGGTAACGACGAGCAGTACTTC.

This clone was seen once. The chain couples TRBV6-1 to TRBJ1-1; D is undetermined. This CDR3 is 14 amino acids long. Germline V lookup: CDR1 MNHNS, CDR2 SASEGT. Deletions cut 5 bases from V and 4 bases from J, with 14 bases between. This CDR3 reads CASSLYGVGTEAFF. The CDR3 DNA is TGTGCCAGCAGTCTTTACGGGGTAGGCACTGAAGCTTTCTTT.

This clone was recorded a few times. This chain connects TRBV9 to TRBJ2-1; D is perhaps TRBD1 (5 bases). Trimming cost V 0 bases and J 4 bases, with 11 bases left between them. Germline assignment: CDR1 SGDLS and CDR2 YYNGEE. This CDR3 comprises 15 residues. CDR3 sequence: CASSVAQGWYNEQFF. CDR3 coding DNA: TGTGCCAGCAGCGTAGCCCAGGGCTGGTACAATGAGCAGTTCTTC. Complete variable domain (other parts from reference TRBV9 and TRBJ2-1): DSGVTQTPKHLITATGQRVTLRCSPRSGDLSVYWYQQSLDQGLQFLIQYYNGEERAKGNILERFSAQQFPDLHSELNLSSLELGDSALYFCASSVAQGWYNEQFFGPGTRLTVL.

The V gene is TRBV11-2, the J gene TRBJ2-3, with D hard to call. Trimming shortened V by 1 base and J by 1 base, and 9 bases separated the two germline ends. The CDR3 consists of 15 residues. Germline V gene lookup returns CDR1 SGHAT and CDR2 FQNNGV. The CDR3 region has the DNA TGTGCCAGCAGCTTAGCTCTACTCCGCACAGATACGCAGTATTTT. It yields the protein CASSLALLRTDTQYF.

There are a few counts of this clone. V and J are TRBV5-1 and TRBJ2-1; possibly TRBD2 for D (6 bases). Germline CDR1 SGHRS, CDR2 YFSETQ. The CDR3 contains 12 residues. Trimming took off 3 bases at V and 10 bases at J, with 11 bases between the two ends. DNA of the CDR3: TGCGCCAGCAGCTCCAGACTAGAAGAGCAGTTCTTC. It is translated as CASSSRLEEQFF.

V is TRBV7-9 and J is TRBJ2-1, with TRBD2 identical over 8 bases. This CDR3 is 15 amino acids long. The germline gives CDR1 SEHNR, CDR2 FQNEAQ (reference sequence). Trimming cost V 5 bases and J 5 bases; bases outside gene matches: 8. The CDR3 DNA reads TGTGCCAGCAGCAATCACGCGGGGGGCCACAATGAGCAGTTCTTC. It encodes CASSNHAGGHNEQFF.

The sample holds a few counts of this clone. The rearrangement links TRBV11-2 to TRBJ2-5; a possible D gene is TRBD2 (5 bases). CDR3 length: 12 amino acids. Trimming left V 0 bases short and J 11 bases short, with 10 bases between. Germline-derived CDR1 and CDR2 are SGHAT and FQNNGV. This CDR3 is CASSLDRGKQYF. CDR3 nucleotide sequence: TGTGCCAGCAGCTTAGATCGAGGGAAGCAGTACTTC.

There are a few counts of this clone. The rearrangement links TRBV18 to TRBJ1-2; D gene uncertain. CDR1 and CDR2 from the germline V gene are KGHSH and LQKENI. Trimming stripped 5 bases from V and 4 bases from J, with 8 bases between. The CDR3 spans 12 residues. The CDR3 DNA is TGTGCCAGCTCAGCGATTGGCTATGGCTACACCTTC. Protein: CASSAIGYGYTF.

The rearrangement joins TRBV2 to TRBJ2-7, with D maybe TRBD2 (6 bases). Germline CDR1 SNHLY, CDR2 FYNNEI. CDR3 length: 14 residues. The V end lost 5 bases, the J end lost 6 bases, and 17 bases lay between the germline ends. The CDR3 loop reads CASSLRGQEGEQYF. In nucleotides, the CDR3 is TGTGCCAGCAGTCTTAGGGGCCAGGAGGGCGAGCAGTACTTC.

The chain has TRBV7-2 and TRBJ2-5, with TRBD1 identical over 8 bases. V gave up 5 bases and J gave up 11 bases; unmatched junction bases: 13. CDR3 length: 14 residues. The germline CDR1 and CDR2 sequences are SGHTA and FQGNSA. The CDR3 sequence: CASSRVDRAGEQYF. As DNA, the CDR3 is TGTGCCAGCAGCCGAGTGGACAGGGCAGGAGAGCAGTACTTC.

This clone turned up a few times. The V and J genes are TRBV2 and TRBJ2-1; possible D gene TRBD1, 6 bases. Germline CDR1 reads SNHLY; CDR2 reads FYNNEI. V was cut by 4 bases and J by 2 bases, with 9 bases left in between. CDR3 length: 14 amino acids. CDR3 loop: CASSGTATYNEQFF. Written as DNA, the CDR3 is TGTGCCAGCAGTGGGACAGCAACCTACAATGAGCAGTTCTTC.

The rearrangement joins TRBV7-6 to TRBJ2-1; 7 bases are shared with TRBD2. The CDR3 length is 15 residues. Germline V gene data show CDR1 as SGHVS and CDR2 as FNYEAQ. The ends lost 5 bases at V and 7 bases at J; junction bases unmatched: 11. CDR3 nucleotides: TGTGCCAGCAGCCCCCCCAGCGGGGTCGGGAATGAGCAGTTCTTC. Its translation: CASSPPSGVGNEQFF. The whole variable domain, remainder taken from reference TRBV7-6 and TRBJ2-1, is GAGVSQSPRYKVTKRGQDVALRCDPISGHVSLYWYRQALGQGPEFLTYFNYEAQQDKSGLPNDRFSAERPEGSISTLTIQRTEQRDSAMYRCASSPPSGVGNEQFFGPGTRLTVL.

V and J are TRBV18 and TRBJ2-1; TRBD1 agrees at 10 bases. V was pared by 3 bases and J by 7 bases, with 9 bases of the junction left unmatched. Germline V gives CDR1 KGHSH, CDR2 LQKENI. The CDR3 consists of 16 residues. In DNA, the CDR3 is TGTGCCAGCTCACCGACTCCGGGACAGGGGTGGAATGAGCAGTTCTTC. It yields the protein CASSPTPGQGWNEQFF.

This clone was seen a handful of times. The chain carries TRBV7-9 and TRBJ2-5; 10 bases are shared with TRBD2. This CDR3 spans 15 amino acids. V shed 5 bases, J shed 5 bases, and the junction held 8 bases outside the gene matches. Germline lookup yields CDR1 SEHNR and CDR2 FQNEAQ (reference sequence). Here the CDR3 DNA reads TGTGCCAGCAGCCTCAGCGGGAGGGCCGTGGAGACCCAGTACTTC. Protein product: CASSLSGRAVETQYF.